This T cell receptor (beta chain) was recorded in a study of cytomegalovirus exposure and HLA in healthy donors (dated by TCRdb to about 2017). About the investigation overall: An earlier analysis of 550 to 700 of the donors reported approximately 300 Gb of sequence data and 100 million to 130 million unique TCR beta sequences from about 200 million T cells. Roughly five DR-DQ haplotypes were handled as single units for association and clustering, since linkage in the cohort was strong. The number of donors typed differed by locus, with about 629-640 for A, B, C, DRB1 and DQB1, more than 500 for DQA1, nearly 610 for DPA1, and 450 to 480 for DPB1. All discovery cohort repertoires had been generated using a single sequencing platform. To predict cytomegalovirus infection status, the study combined high-throughput TCR immunosequencing, statistical association of individual TCRs with disease status, and machine learning. Approximately 310 gigabases of sequencing data and tens of millions of unique TCR sequences were included in an early release covering 500 to 750 HLA-typed donors. Donor age, sex, ethnicity and CMV serostatus were compiled together with the repertoire data. To study patterns of TCR occurrence, a later analysis re-analyzed previously published TCR beta repertoires from around 700 donors and added high-resolution HLA genotyping. Among roughly 400 genotyped donors of the cohort, an average of roughly 230,000 unique TCR beta nucleotide sequences was sequenced per donor, of which approximately 18% were non-productive. Of the 300 to 450 genotyped donors, roughly 80% fell in the genetic ancestry cluster associated with self-reported Caucasian donors. Using immunosequencing, the study profiled T cell repertoires from around 680 subjects and related those repertoires to cytomegalovirus serostatus. Along with the 666-subject first cohort, a separate validation cohort of roughly 110 different subjects was used. The study was designed to test whether signatures of past pathogen exposure could be identified by cataloging public T cell receptors. An earlier analysis of around 580 of the donors used high-throughput TCR beta sequencing to judge whether each TCR beta V gene segment behaved as functional or pseudogenic. A later genetic analysis used genome-wide SNP genotypes for about three fifths of the 666 donors, treating that subset as a discovery cohort. Both class I and class II loci were covered by HLA typing, at four-digit resolution. The later analysis used no new phenotypic data to find candidate immune exposures, relying instead on TCR beta sequences and their occurrence across donors.

The library was built by means of the immunoSEQ multiplex PCR assay. A mixture of 60 forward primers for TCR Vbeta segments and 13 reverse primers for TCR Jbeta segments was used in the multiplex PCR. A multiplex PCR assay on genomic DNA amplified the CDR3 region of rearranged TCR beta genes. The Illumina HiSeq System was used to sequence the amplified TCR beta libraries as 87-base-pair reads. On the study's bioinformatics: In a later analysis, tens of millions of unique TCR beta chains were counted across the 650 to 750 repertoires, and some 10 million of these chains were shared by at least two donors. Raw reads were error-corrected and collapsed into unique sequences by a nearest-neighbor algorithm in which closely related sequences were merged to remove PCR and sequencing errors. To assign V, D and J gene segments, CDR3 sequences were aligned to IMGT reference sequences. For a sequence to be retained, a match of at least six nucleotides to both a V gene segment and a J gene segment was required. A rearrangement was called productive if the CDR3 had no stop codons and remained in frame with V and J, and every other rearrangement was called non-productive. Following IMGT convention, CDR3 was defined as the stretch from the second conserved V-encoded cysteine to the conserved J-encoded phenylalanine. Sequences without an unambiguous match to a single V gene segment were excluded from the earlier analysis of several hundred of the donors. An earlier analysis of almost 600 of the donors classified V segments as functional when productive rearrangements were above 56.7% and as segregating when the standard deviation between donors was above 5%. A statistical classification framework was developed to diagnose cytomegalovirus status using the catalog of TCR beta chain sequences. In a later analysis, V and J genes were assigned by comparing TCR nucleotide sequences against IMGT/GENE-DB human TR gene sequences. In a later analysis, CDR3 sequences and most-parsimonious VDJ recombination scenarios were assigned using the TCRdist pipeline. In a later analysis, each TCR beta chain was defined by its CDR3 amino acid sequence together with its V-gene family, and reads without a unique V-gene family were excluded. To address suspected cross-contamination and a sequencing artifact, a later analysis removed under 600 highly shared, low-generation-probability nucleotide sequences. In a later analysis, a clonal expansion index was calculated for each public chain from normalized within-repertoire ranks of inferred template counts. Generation probabilities in a later analysis came from a VDJ recombination model fitted to out-of-frame rearrangements, and those results were checked against IGoR. Hypergeometric tests were used in a later analysis to score TCR-TCR, TCR-HLA and TCR-CMV co-occurrence, with a repertoire-size bias correction applied to the TCR pairs. To estimate false discovery rates, a later analysis permuted the HLA or CMV assignments 20 times. In a later analysis, co-occurring TCRs were grouped using DBSCAN, with TCRdist sequence similarity added in when clustering inside HLA-allele-positive subsets. For co-occurrence clustering, repertoires with fewer than 30,000 or more than 120,000 public chains were excluded, along with roughly 5 repertoires with anomalous nucleotide sharing. The table comes from immuneACCESS by way of TCRdb, which keeps in-frame sequences with V and J called. Part of the clones is missing from these tables; in studies checked, under half for an unresolved V gene and the rest for unknown reasons. V, J and clone size were drawn from that table, and D and trimming were deduced from the DNA. The sample table on file contains roughly 60,000 clones. The ten largest clones represent 3.6% of the sample.

About this clone itself: The antigen it recognizes is unknown.

Here is what the overall study found, with its caveats: CMV serostatus was the only immune exposure information available for the cohort. In the study, 164 TCR beta chains were listed as associated with cytomegalovirus. In a later analysis, some 17,000 TCR beta sequences were associated with specific HLA alleles at a false discovery rate of 0.05. Cytomegalovirus status was reported to be diagnosed by the classifier with high specificity and sensitivity in both the original and validation cohorts. Most CMV-associated TCR beta chains appeared to be HLA-restricted in a later analysis, and the HLA associations seemed to be driven largely by CMV exposure. Three of the identified cytomegalovirus-associated TCR beta chains were confirmed in vitro to be specific for cytomegalovirus antigens. This cohort had only TCR beta chains sequenced, and the lack of alpha or paired-chain data limited which features could be detected. When HLA alleles, especially DR and DQ, strongly co-occurred, TCR associations were difficult to assign to individual alleles. According to a later analysis, parvovirus B19, influenza, CMV and Epstein-Barr virus appeared linked to several top co-occurrence clusters. Roughly uniform sequencing depth across donors was assumed in presence/absence analyses, although this assumption may not hold. According to the authors, the approach could potentially be generalized to other disease states and immunological phenotypes. A later analysis found that TCR association rates varied across HLA loci, with DRB1 alleles showing the most associated TCRs and HLA-C alleles the fewest. Some IMGT-functional V segments, including TRBV6-2 and TRBV6-3, could not be distinguished by the 87-base-pair reads and were therefore excluded. Linkage disequilibrium might explain the correlated functional status among segregating V segments, but an unknown experimental factor could not be ruled out. In an earlier analysis of approximately 590 of the donors, most TCR beta V segments appeared in productive rearrangements about 90% or about 30% of the time, broadly matching IMGT annotations. According to a later genetic analysis, donors in an Asian-associated ancestry cluster had fewer N-insertions in productive TCRs than the roughly 660-donor mean. Because some donors lacked HLA typing at each locus, the association tests relied only on the typed subset. A further reported finding was that TCR beta sequences accurately predicted the HLA-A and HLA-B alleles for most subjects in the first cohort. Because counts were too low, about 18 rarely observed V segments, including chromosome 9 orphons, were excluded from the earlier analysis of several hundred of the donors. A cluster of highly shared sequence variants was judged likely to represent a technical artifact of the sequencing pipeline. V-gene and J-gene trimming of TCR beta chains was associated with a missense DCLRE1C variant in a later genetic analysis, and the association was replicated in an independent cohort. Across donors, most TCR sequences were observed very rarely, whereas some public TCRs were present in many individuals. A later analysis found that HLA-associated TCR beta chains were more clonally expanded and had lower generation probabilities than equally common non-associated chains.

The CDR3 runs 14 residues from the cysteine to the phenylalanine. Here the CDR3 DNA is all that survives: 42 bases in frame from base 1. The V and J ends are trimmed by 3 bases and 6 bases, leaving 15 bases between them. CDR1 is given as MDHEN and CDR2 as SYDVKM, both from the germline V gene. The cohort was made up of approximately 670 healthy bone marrow donors. All cohort members were sampled while nominally healthy, although unrecorded immune exposures were likely present. The donor tested CMV seronegative, placing the donor among the roughly 350 seronegative members of the cohort. A peripheral blood sample was provided by each donor, and peripheral blood mononuclear cells were used for TCR beta sequencing. The Qiagen DNeasy Blood Extraction Kit was used to extract genomic DNA from the blood cell samples.

Sequenced input: PBMCs. This receptor was taken from a woman in her late teens or twenties in good health and CMV-seronegative. The sequence links TRBV28 to TRBJ2-7, with a tentative D gene TRBD1 over 5 matching bases. The DNA reads as follows: TGTGCCAGCAGTTTTTGGATCCAGGGCACCGAGCAGTACTTC. Its translation reads: CASSFWIQGTEQYF.